The 25 T cell receptor beta chains in this list originate from one sample, sequenced in a study of Graves' ophthalmopathy and Graves' hyperthyroidism. Amplification of TCR beta CDR3 regions used RNA transcripts. First-round RT-PCR relied on HTBI primers, and a second-round multiplex PCR came next. TCRdb processed the multiplex PCR reads anew with MiXCR; each CDR3 protein has one entry. Of 200,000 to 250,000 distinct CDR3 sequences detected, roughly 21% appear once; the ten largest clones hold roughly 45%. The specimen sequenced was peripheral blood. These TCRs come from a woman in her forties or fifties with Graves' ophthalmopathy.

This clonotype was seen repeatedly, ten times or more. The gene calls are TRBV28 and TRBJ2-7; D is perhaps TRBD1 (5 bases). V lost 4 bases and J 2 bases, leaving 12 bases between the germline ends. CDR1 is MDHEN and CDR2 is SYDVKM in the germline V gene. There are 14 residues in the CDR3. DNA of the CDR3: TGTGCCAGCAGTTACATCCACAGGACCTACGAGCAGTACTTC. It yields the protein CASSYIHRTYEQYF.

This clonotype was recorded at least ten times. The V and J genes are TRBV7-2 and TRBJ2-5, with 12 bases lining up with TRBD2. The CDR3 is 15 residues long. The ends lost 1 base at V and 6 bases at J; junction bases unmatched: 3. Per germline, CDR1 SGHTA and CDR2 FQGNSA. The CDR3 here is CASSLGLAGVQTQYF. In nucleotides, the CDR3 is TGTGCCAGCAGCTTAGGACTAGCGGGAGTTCAGACCCAGTACTTC.

This clonotype was seen many times. CDR3 region: CASSLLAGDNEQYF. CDR3 sequence (DNA): TGTGCCAGCAGCTTACTAGCGGGAGACAACGAGCAGTACTTC. The chain joins TRBV7-9 to TRBJ2-7; 10 positions match TRBD2. The germline gives CDR1 SEHNR, CDR2 FQNEAQ (reference sequence). With V trimmed by 2 bases and J by 5 bases, 3 bases remained unmatched. CDR3 length: 14 residues.

J is TRBJ2-5 and V is TRBV19; 9 nucleotides align to TRBD1. The CDR3 consists of 13 residues. Germline V gene lookup returns CDR1 LNHDA and CDR2 SQIVND (reference sequence). Losses at the gene ends were 9 bases for V and 4 bases for J; bases not matched to a gene: 6. CDR3 in DNA: TGTGCCAGCCGGACAGGGGAAAGAGAGACCCAGTACTTC. It translates to CASRTGERETQYF.

The chain uses TRBV28 and TRBJ1-5, with D unresolved. Germline V gives CDR1 MDHEN, CDR2 SYDVKM. This CDR3 spans 17 amino acids. V shed 5 bases and J shed 3 bases, with 20 bases lying between them. CDR3 coding DNA: TGTGCCAGCAGTCCTCCCGTACATGGGGTCTTCAATCAGCCCCAGCATTTT. Translating gives CASSPPVHGVFNQPQHF. The variable domain in full, with the rest retrieved from reference TRBV28 and TRBJ1-5, is DVKVTQSSRYLVKRTGEKVFLECVQDMDHENMFWYRQDPGLGLRLIYFSYDVKMKEKGDIPEGYSVSREKKERFSLILESASTNQTSMYLCASSPPVHGVFNQPQHFGDGTRLSIL.

This clonotype was observed at least ten times. This chain uses TRBV12-3 or TRBV12-4 with TRBJ1-5, with TRBD1 matching over 7 bases. This CDR3 contains 16 residues. Trimming removed 6 bases from V and 2 bases from J; junction bases left unmatched: 10. Here the CDR3 reads CASSWTLGTGNQPQHF. CDR3 sequence (DNA): TGTGCCAGCAGCTGGACCCTTGGGACAGGCAATCAGCCCCAGCATTTT.

This clonotype was observed at least ten times. This chain uses TRBV19 with TRBJ2-5, with D unresolved. Germline V CDR1 and CDR2: LNHDA, SQIVND (reference sequence). This CDR3 has 12 amino acids. The V end lost 6 bases, the J end lost 7 bases, and 12 bases lay between the germline ends. CDR3 bases: TGTGCCAGTAGGGGGTCAGGCGGGACCCAGTACTTC. Translated, it gives CASRGSGGTQYF.

This clonotype was recorded at least ten times. J is TRBJ2-1 and V is TRBV2, with 9 bases aligning to TRBD1. Germline lookup yields CDR1 SNHLY and CDR2 FYNNEI. Germline trimming cut 9 bases from V and 1 base from J; bases unmatched to any gene: 1. The CDR3 runs 13 residues. The chain's CDR3 is CASDRGSYNEQFF. The CDR3 DNA is TGTGCCAGTGACAGGGGGTCCTACAATGAGCAGTTCTTC.

This clonotype was detected ten times or more. The V and J genes are TRBV2 and TRBJ2-4; TRBD1 matches at 7 bases. Germline V lookup: CDR1 SNHLY, CDR2 FYNNEI. CDR3 length: 15 residues. Unmatched junction bases numbered 0, after V lost 0 bases and J lost 1 base. The DNA of the CDR3 is TGTGCCAGCAGTGAAGCACAGGGGGCCAAAAACATTCAGTACTTC. This codes for CASSEAQGAKNIQYF.

The rearrangement joins TRBV6-1 to TRBJ1-6; D is ambiguous. Trimming shortened V by 5 bases and J by 0 bases, and 17 bases separated the two germline ends. Germline V gene sequence: CDR1 MNHNS, CDR2 SASEGT. The CDR3 length is 18 residues. The CDR3 bases are TGTGCCAGCAGTCCTACGGGGATTCGAAGCTCCTATAATTCACCCCTCCACTTT. Residues: CASSPTGIRSSYNSPLHF.

The chain carries TRBV19 and TRBJ1-2; TRBD1 matches 9 bases. Trimming removed 6 bases from V and 4 bases from J; junction bases left unmatched: 9. The CDR3 is made up of 15 amino acids. CDR1 and CDR2 from the germline V gene are LNHDA and SQIVND (reference sequence). This CDR3 reads CASRARTGVSYGYTF. The DNA of the CDR3 is TGTGCCAGTAGGGCACGGACAGGGGTTTCCTATGGCTACACCTTC. The full variable domain, rest sourced from reference TRBV19 and TRBJ1-2, is DGGITQSPKYLFRKEGQNVTLSCEQNLNHDAMYWYRQDPGQGLRLIYYSQIVNDFQKGDIAEGYSVSREKKESFPLTVTSAQKNPTAFYLCASRARTGVSYGYTFGSGTRLTVV.

The rearrangement uses TRBV12-3 or TRBV12-4 and TRBJ2-2; TRBD2 matches at 7 bases. V trimming: 8 bases; J trimming: 3 bases; junction bases outside the gene matches: 9. CDR3 size: 15 residues. CDR3 sequence: CASRNGRGYTGELFF. The CDR3, as DNA: TGTGCCAGCCGAAACGGGCGGGGGTACACCGGGGAGCTGTTTTTT.

This clonotype was seen at least ten times. The chain links TRBV18 to TRBJ2-7, with a weak D call TRBD2 (5 bases). Trimming shortened V by 2 bases and J by 6 bases, and 14 bases separated the two germline ends. The CDR3 sequence is 14 residues long. In germline, CDR1 is KGHSH, CDR2 LQKENI. As DNA, the CDR3 is TGTGCCAGCTCACCAGGGCGGCTCGCGGGCGAGCAGTACTTC. Translation: CASSPGRLAGEQYF.

Many counts were recorded for this clonotype. The chain carries TRBV24-1 and TRBJ2-5; tentative D call: TRBD2 (7 bases). Trimming shortened V by 7 bases and J by 5 bases, and 13 bases separated the two germline ends. The CDR3 loop spans 13 amino acids. Germline CDR1 and CDR2: KGHDR and SFDVKD. The CDR3 sequence: CATRSGGTETQYF. DNA for the CDR3: TGTGCCACCAGGTCGGGGGGCACCGAGACCCAGTACTTC.

This clonotype has at least ten counts. The chain joins TRBV5-1 to TRBJ1-6; a weak D match, TRBD1 (6 bases). CDR1 and CDR2 from the germline V gene are SGHRS and YFSETQ. The CDR3 covers 16 residues. The ends were cut back, 4 bases at V and 7 bases at J, with 18 bases in the middle. The CDR3 nucleotides read TGCGCCAGCAGCCCCAGGGGATCGAGGAACAATTCACCCCTCCACTTT. Amino acid sequence: CASSPRGSRNNSPLHF.

The chain combines TRBV12-3 or TRBV12-4 with TRBJ2-5, with D perhaps TRBD2 (6 bases). Trimming took off 5 bases at V and 4 bases at J, with 17 bases between the two ends. This CDR3 is built from 15 residues. CDR3 bases: TGTGCCAGCAGTCAGTTCGGAGGGGCGAGAGAGACCCAGTACTTC. Translation gives CASSQFGGARETQYF.

This clonotype has a count of ten or more. J is TRBJ2-7 and V is TRBV4-1; D possibly corresponds to TRBD2 (5 bases). Germline-derived CDR1 and CDR2 are MGHRA and YSYEKL. This CDR3 contains 14 residues. V was shortened by 2 bases and J by 5 bases, with 13 bases between the two germline ends. CDR3 coding DNA: TGCGCCAGCAGCCAACATGCCAGGACTGACGAGCAGTACTTC. This translates into CASSQHARTDEQYF.

This clonotype came up a few times. The genes are TRBV18 and TRBJ2-2; 7 nucleotides match TRBD1. With V trimmed by 6 bases and J by 6 bases, 13 bases remained unmatched. The germline gives CDR1 KGHSH, CDR2 LQKENI. The CDR3 loop spans 16 amino acids. The CDR3 sequence: CASSPPGQKGAGELFF. DNA of the CDR3: TGTGCCAGCTCGCCGCCGGGACAGAAGGGGGCCGGGGAGCTGTTTTTT.

This clonotype was counted at least ten times. The chain carries TRBV12-3 or TRBV12-4 and TRBJ1-2; no definite D call. The CDR3 covers 12 residues. V lost 7 bases and J 4 bases, leaving 10 bases between the germline ends. CDR3 amino acids: CASTRDSYGYTF. The CDR3 bases are TGTGCCAGCACCCGTGATAGCTATGGCTACACCTTC.

This clonotype has ten or more counts. The CDR3 region has the DNA TGTGCCAGTAGTGGAGGGGGCCCGGTCACTGAAGCTTTCTTT. Amino acid sequence: CASSGGGPVTEAFF. This rearrangement joins TRBV19 to TRBJ1-1, with 7 bases aligning to TRBD1. Germline CDR1 LNHDA, CDR2 SQIVND (reference sequence). CDR3 length: 14 amino acids. J lost 4 bases, V lost 5 bases, and 7 bases had no gene match.

Turning to this clonotype: A much larger clone differs by one base, so this may be a read error. V is TRBV19 and J is TRBJ2-7, with D unclear. V was clipped by 3 bases and J by 2 bases, with 17 bases between them. Germline loops: CDR1 LNHDA, CDR2 SQIVND (reference sequence). CDR3 size: 16 residues. CDR3 residues: CASSIHRIEGAYEQYF. For the CDR3, the DNA is TGTGCCAGTAGTATTCACCGGATCGAAGGAGCCTACGAGCAGTACTTC.

This clonotype was detected ten times or more. It is likely a read error, because the conserved phenylalanine at the end of the CDR3 is missing. V usage is TRBV25-1 and J usage is TRBJ2-5; maybe TRBD2 (6 bases). Trimming took off 3 bases at V and 2 bases at J, with 10 bases between the two ends. The CDR3 loop spans 14 amino acids. Germline CDR1 reads MGHDK; CDR2 reads SYGVNS. CDR3 amino acids: CASSDWRDQETQYS. The CDR3 coding sequence is TGTGCCAGCAGTGATTGGAGGGATCAAGAGACCCAGTACTCC.

This clonotype has at least ten counts. The chain couples TRBV12-3 or TRBV12-4 to TRBJ1-5; possible D gene TRBD1, 5 bases. The length of the CDR3 is 13 residues. Trimming stripped 9 bases from V and 6 bases from J, with 15 bases between. This chain's CDR3 is CARPGHMVQPQHF. The CDR3 DNA reads as TGTGCCAGACCTGGACATATGGTTCAGCCCCAGCATTTT.

In its sample, this clonotype was seen many times. V usage is TRBV28 and J usage is TRBJ2-7, with 7 bases aligning to TRBD1. The trim removed 7 bases at V and 2 bases at J, leaving 8 bases unmatched. Germline CDR1 reads MDHEN; CDR2 reads SYDVKM. CDR3 size: 14 residues. The CDR3 DNA reads as TGTGCCAGCACCTTAGGCCAGGGGGCCTACGAGCAGTACTTC. It translates to CASTLGQGAYEQYF. The whole variable domain, filled in from reference TRBV28 and TRBJ2-7, reads DVKVTQSSRYLVKRTGEKVFLECVQDMDHENMFWYRQDPGLGLRLIYFSYDVKMKEKGDIPEGYSVSREKKERFSLILESASTNQTSMYLCASTLGQGAYEQYFGPGTRLTVT.

The chain couples TRBV20-1 to TRBJ1-2; D gene uncertain. The CDR3 runs 11 residues. The V gene's germline CDR1 is DFQATT and CDR2 SNEGSKA (reference sequence). Trimming took 0 bases from V and 8 from J, leaving 7 bases between them. The CDR3 here is CSARDRQGYTF. The CDR3 DNA reads as TGCAGTGCTAGAGATCGGCAAGGCTACACCTTC.